Below are 18 T cell receptor beta chains sequenced from a single sample in a study of tumor and adjacent non-tumor tissue in lung cancer. The template was RNA from unsorted bulk tissue. The library came from three nested PCR rounds adapted from ARM-PCR protocols. TCRdb passed the multiplex PCR reads through MiXCR, listing each CDR3 protein once. The data show about 75,000 distinct CDR3 sequences, with under 85% seen just once and over 9.5% held by the top ten. Sequencing was carried out using lung tumor tissue. Receptors were obtained from a woman aged 45-65 years with non-small cell lung cancer.

Points on this clonotype: It may be a read error: a sequence one base away is much more abundant. This rearrangement joins TRBV7-9 to TRBJ2-3; no clear D. V was clipped by 3 bases and J by 0 bases, with 10 bases between them. This CDR3 has 15 amino acids. Germline loops: CDR1 SEHNR, CDR2 FQNEAQ (reference sequence). The CDR3 is CASSFLGASTDTQYF. CDR3 coding DNA: TGTGCCAGCAGCTTTCTCGGCGCGAGCACAGATACGCAGTATTTT.

The V gene is TRBV11-1, the J gene TRBJ2-2; D unclear. V lost 3 bases and J lost 12, with 29 bases in between. The CDR3 is 18 residues long. Germline assignment: CDR1 SGHAT and CDR2 FQDESV (reference sequence). CDR3 in amino acids: CASSFEAWAQLNTGKLFF. CDR3 bases: TGTGCCAGCAGCTTCGAAGCGTGGGCTCAGTTGAACACCGGTAAGCTGTTTTTT.

In this sample, this clonotype turned up many times. The chain recombines TRBV5-1 with TRBJ2-6; no reliable D call. The CDR3 totals 16 residues. The V gene's germline CDR1 is SGHRS and CDR2 YFSETQ. V shed 1 base and J shed 0 bases, with 8 bases lying between them. The CDR3 sequence: CASSLWPHSGANVLTF. The CDR3 nucleotides read TGCGCCAGCAGCTTGTGGCCCCACTCTGGGGCCAACGTCCTGACTTTC.

As concerns this clonotype: One end of the junction does not line up with germline, which may come from a read error. The V gene is TRBV5-1, the J gene TRBJ1-1; D is undetermined. The CDR3 extends over 15 amino acids. Per the germline V gene, CDR1 is SGHRS and CDR2 is YFSETQ. CDR3 amino acids: CASNLSGSLNTEAFF. Here the CDR3 DNA reads TGCGCTAGCAACTTGAGCGGGTCCCTGAACACTGAAGCTTTCTTT.

As to this clonotype: One junction end does not reproduce the germline sequence, and a read error may be involved. The chain couples TRBV6-6 to TRBJ2-1; 7 bases align to TRBD1. Germline values: CDR1 MNHNY, CDR2 SVGAGI (reference sequence). This CDR3 has 16 residues. The CDR3: CASSYHRGASFNEQFF. CDR3 bases: TGTGCCAGCAGTTACCACAGGGGAGCATCCTTCAATGAGCAGTTCTTC.

Only a few counts were recorded for this clonotype. Given a much more abundant clone one base away, this may be a read error. This sequence joins TRBV24-1 and TRBJ2-3; 8 nucleotides line up with TRBD1. Germline CDR1 reads KGHDR; CDR2 reads SFDVKD. The CDR3 loop spans 13 amino acids. The CDR3 DNA reads TGTACCACCAGGGGACAGGGCACAGATACGCAGTATTTT. It specifies CTTRGQGTDTQYF.

For this clonotype: A read error may explain this, as a much larger clone is one base away. The V and J genes are TRBV5-6 and TRBJ2-3; no definite D call. CDR1 is SGHDT and CDR2 is YYEEEE in the germline V gene. CDR3 length: 14 amino acids. CDR3 amino acids: CANSLGTPTDTQYF. The CDR3 DNA reads TGTGCCAACAGCTTGGGTACCCCCACAGATACGCAGTATTTT. Together with reference TRBV5-6 and TRBJ2-3, the CDR3 gives the full variable domain: DAGVTQSPTHLIKTRGQQVTLRCSPKSGHDTVSWYQQALGQGPQFIFQYYEEEERQRGNFPDRFSGHQFPNYSSELNVNALLLGDSALYLCANSLGTPTDTQYFGPGTRLTVL.

This clonotype was recorded at least ten times. The rearrangement uses TRBV6-5 and TRBJ2-7; D gene unclear. Trimming removed 4 bases at V and 0 bases at J, with 10 bases between. The CDR3 length is 14 residues. Germline values: CDR1 MNHEY, CDR2 SVGAGI. The CDR3 sequence: CASSWVRSSYEQYF. The CDR3 DNA follows: TGTGCCAGCAGTTGGGTGAGGAGCTCCTACGAGCAGTACTTC.

Ten or more counts support this clonotype. The V call is TRBV20-1, the J call TRBJ2-1; unclear D gene. The CDR3 runs to 14 residues. Germline CDR1 DFQATT, CDR2 SNEGSKA (reference sequence). V lost 2 bases and J lost 9, with 17 bases in between. CDR3 nucleotides: TGCAGTGCTAGAAGCTCGTCTACCCAAATTGAGCAGTTCTTC. Residues: CSARSSSTQIEQFF.

As for this clonotype: A read error is possible here, since a much larger clone lies one base away. The rearrangement joins TRBV24-1 to TRBJ1-1; D uncertain. Per the germline V gene, CDR1 is KGHDR and CDR2 is SFDVKD. The CDR3 is 13 residues long. The DNA for the CDR3 is TGTGCCACCAGTGATACGGAGAACACTGTAGCTTTCTTT. Translation: CATSDTENTVAFF.

A word on this clonotype: A read error may be the cause here, since a much bigger clone is one base away. Written as DNA, the CDR3 is TGTGTCAGCACCTGGGGCAATGAGCAGTTCTTC. Protein product: CVSTWGNEQFF. The chain uses TRBV28 and TRBJ2-1; D ambiguous. The CDR3 runs 11 residues. CDR1 is MDHEN and CDR2 is SYDVKM in the germline V gene.

On this clonotype itself: Germline is not matched at one junction end, which may reflect a read error. J is TRBJ2-1 and V is TRBV4-2; the match to TRBD1 covers 7 bases. CDR1 is LGHNA and CDR2 is YNFKEQ in the germline V gene. The CDR3 is 16 residues long. The CDR3 coding sequence is TGTACCAGCAGCCATGCCGAGGACAGGTTTTACGATGAGCAGTTCTTC. Protein product: CTSSHAEDRFYDEQFF.

A single count supports this clonotype. The germline gene is not matched at one end of the junction; a read error may be the cause. The J gene is TRBJ2-7, the V gene TRBV20-1; D assignment may be TRBD1 or TRBD2 (6 bases each). This CDR3 region has 15 residues. From germline, CDR1 is DFQATT and CDR2 SNEGSKA (reference sequence). The CDR3 loop reads CSANEQIWGAYKQYF. In nucleotides, the CDR3 is TGCAGTGCAAATGAACAGATCTGGGGGGCCTACAAGCAGTACTTC.

This rearrangement joins TRBV5-8 to TRBJ2-3, with D possibly TRBD1 on 6 matching bases. This CDR3 has 16 residues. Germline CDR1 reads SGHTS; CDR2 reads YDEGEE. Trimming removed 4 bases at V and 4 bases at J, with 19 bases between. The CDR3 DNA reads as TGTGCCAGCAGCATGGCCGGGACAAGCAAATCAGATACGCAGTATTTT. Translating it yields CASSMAGTSKSDTQYF.

The rearrangement uses TRBV11-2 and TRBJ2-3; TRBD2 agrees at 9 bases. The CDR3 extends over 17 amino acids. CDR1 is SGHAT and CDR2 is FQNNGV in the germline V gene. Trimming at V came to 8 bases and at J to 4 bases, leaving 16 bases not matched to a gene. CDR3 loop: CASGSLAGEGEADTQYF. The CDR3 nucleotides are TGTGCCAGCGGCTCGTTAGCGGGAGAGGGTGAGGCAGATACGCAGTATTTT.

This clonotype occurred once. A junction end diverges from the germline sequence, so it may reflect a read error. This sequence joins TRBV4-1 and TRBJ2-1; D possibly matches TRBD1 or TRBD2 (6 bases each). Germline lookup yields CDR1 MGHRA and CDR2 YSYEKL. CDR3 length: 13 residues. CDR3 region: CASRQKGDSVQFF. The CDR3 DNA reads as TGTGCCAGCAGGCAGAAGGGGGACTCTGTGCAGTTCTTC.

The CDR3 here is CANSDIAGADTQYF. Written as DNA, the CDR3 is TGCGCCAACAGCGATATTGCGGGGGCAGATACGCAGTATTTT. This rearrangement joins TRBV10-2 to TRBJ2-3, with 7 bases lining up with TRBD2. Germline lookup yields CDR1 WSHSY and CDR2 SAAADI. The CDR3 spans 14 residues. The trim removed 10 bases at V and 4 bases at J, leaving 11 bases unmatched.

This clonotype was seen ten or more times. The rearrangement joins TRBV20-1 to TRBJ2-3, with no clear D. The CDR3 runs to 10 residues. Germline V CDR1 and CDR2: DFQATT, SNEGSKA (reference sequence). Trimming stripped 6 bases from V and 0 bases from J, with 1 base between. CDR3: CSASTDTQYF. The CDR3 nucleotides read TGCAGTGCAAGCACAGATACGCAGTATTTT.